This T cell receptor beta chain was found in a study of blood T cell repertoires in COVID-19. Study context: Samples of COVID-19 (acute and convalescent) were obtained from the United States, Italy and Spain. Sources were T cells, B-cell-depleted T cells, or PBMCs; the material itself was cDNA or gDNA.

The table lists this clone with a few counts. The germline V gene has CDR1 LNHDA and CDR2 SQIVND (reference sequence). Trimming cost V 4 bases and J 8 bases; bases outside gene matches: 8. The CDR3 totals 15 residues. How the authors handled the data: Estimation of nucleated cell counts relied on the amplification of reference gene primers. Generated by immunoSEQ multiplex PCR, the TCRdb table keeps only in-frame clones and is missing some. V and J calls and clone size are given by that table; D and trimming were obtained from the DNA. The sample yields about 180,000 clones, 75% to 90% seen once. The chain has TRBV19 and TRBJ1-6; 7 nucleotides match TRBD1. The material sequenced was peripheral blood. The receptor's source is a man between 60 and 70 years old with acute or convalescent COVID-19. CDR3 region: CASSTRTGGHSPLHF. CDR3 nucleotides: TGTGCCAGTAGTACCCGGACAGGAGGGCATTCACCCCTCCACTTT.